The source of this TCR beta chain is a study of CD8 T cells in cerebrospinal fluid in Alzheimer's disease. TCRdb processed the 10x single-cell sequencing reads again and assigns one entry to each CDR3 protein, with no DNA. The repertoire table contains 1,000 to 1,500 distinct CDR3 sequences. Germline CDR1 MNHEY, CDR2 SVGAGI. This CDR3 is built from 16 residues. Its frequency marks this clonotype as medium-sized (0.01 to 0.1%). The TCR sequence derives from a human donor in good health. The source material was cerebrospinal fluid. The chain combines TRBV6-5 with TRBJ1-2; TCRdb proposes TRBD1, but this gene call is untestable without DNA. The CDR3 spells CASSYSGQGGGYGYTF.